The 8 T cell receptor beta chains in this list originate from one sample, sequenced in a study of PD-1 blockade in classical Hodgkin lymphoma. Every patient had relapsed following autologous stem cell transplantation, and cohorts differed in brentuximab vedotin exposure. The assay was immunoSEQ multiplex PCR, and TCRdb's table has in-frame clones only and misses some. The table shows about 150,000 clones, with less than 80% occurring only once. The material was peripheral blood mononuclear cells (PBMCs), obtained before the second cycle of nivolumab. Receptors originate from a human donor with classical Hodgkin lymphoma.

The rearrangement links TRBV4-1 to TRBJ2-6; tentative D call: TRBD1 (6 bases). CDR1 and CDR2 from the germline V gene are MGHRA and YSYEKL. Trimming took 0 bases from V and 4 from J, leaving 10 bases between them. CDR3 size: 16 residues. CDR3 nucleotide sequence: TGCGCCAGCAGCCAAGATCAGGGGTCCGGGGCCAACGTCCTGACTTTC. This codes for CASSQDQGSGANVLTF.

V and J are TRBV7-9 and TRBJ2-3, with 7 bases lining up with TRBD2. Trimming removed 5 bases from V and 5 bases from J; junction bases left unmatched: 4. The CDR3 extends over 13 amino acids. Looked up from germline, CDR1 is SEHNR and CDR2 is FQNEAQ (reference sequence). The CDR3 nucleotides read TGTGCCAGCAGCCCAGGGACTATAGATACGCAGTATTTT. Translation: CASSPGTIDTQYF.

V and J are TRBV6-5 and TRBJ2-2, with 11 bases lining up with TRBD1. Germline V gene data show CDR1 as MNHEY and CDR2 as SVGAGI. The V and J ends lost 6 bases and 5 bases, in that order; junction bases with no gene match: 5. CDR3 length equals 15 residues. The CDR3 bases are TGTGCCAGCAGAAAGGACAGGGGGCTAACCGGGGAGCTGTTTTTT. Translated: CASRKDRGLTGELFF.

This clone appeared a few times. Here the CDR3 DNA reads TGTGCCGTCAGGGGGTACAATGAGCAGTTCTTC. Translating gives CAVRGYNEQFF. The V and J genes are TRBV19 and TRBJ2-1; 7 nucleotides line up with TRBD1. Germline CDR1 LNHDA, CDR2 SQIVND (reference sequence). The trim removed 11 bases at V and 4 bases at J, leaving 2 bases unmatched. The CDR3 runs to 11 residues.

The chain recombines TRBV7-2 with TRBJ1-1; 8 positions agree with TRBD1. Trimming removed 5 bases from V and 0 bases from J; junction bases left unmatched: 11. CDR3 length: 17 residues. Germline V gene sequence: CDR1 SGHTA, CDR2 FQGNSA. As DNA, the CDR3 is TGTGCCAGCAGCCTCAGGACAGGGCTATACATGAACACTGAAGCTTTCTTT. Its protein product is CASSLRTGLYMNTEAFF.

The CDR3 nucleotides read TGTGCCAGCAGGCAGCAGACCTCCTTCTATGGCTACACCTTC. Amino acid sequence: CASRQQTSFYGYTF. The chain employs TRBV2 and TRBJ1-2; no clear D gene. The V end was cut by 6 bases, the J end by 4 bases, with 15 bases between. Germline assignment: CDR1 SNHLY and CDR2 FYNNEI. The CDR3 has 14 amino acids. The full variable domain, rest sourced from reference TRBV2 and TRBJ1-2, is EPEVTQTPSHQVTQMGQEVILRCVPISNHLYFYWYRQILGQKVEFLVSFYNNEISEKSEIFDDQFSVERPDGSNFTLKIRSTKLEDSAMYFCASRQQTSFYGYTFGSGTRLTVV.

V and J are TRBV7-9 and TRBJ2-7; D might be TRBD1 or TRBD2, each matching 5 bases. The V and J ends lost 3 bases and 5 bases respectively, with 17 bases between them. This CDR3 has 15 residues. Germline values: CDR1 SEHNR, CDR2 FQNEAQ (reference sequence). The CDR3 region has the DNA TGTGCCAGCAGCTTGTTGGACTCTAGGGGTAACGAGCAGTACTTC. Translating gives CASSLLDSRGNEQYF.

The gene calls are TRBV2 and TRBJ2-1; TRBD2 matches 9 bases. The CDR3 runs 15 residues. Trimming took 3 bases from V and 7 from J; bases not matched to a gene: 7. Germline CDR1 reads SNHLY; CDR2 reads FYNNEI. DNA of the CDR3: TGTGCCAGCAGTGACGTTAGCGGGGGAATGAATGAGCAGTTCTTC. Protein sequence: CASSDVSGGMNEQFF.